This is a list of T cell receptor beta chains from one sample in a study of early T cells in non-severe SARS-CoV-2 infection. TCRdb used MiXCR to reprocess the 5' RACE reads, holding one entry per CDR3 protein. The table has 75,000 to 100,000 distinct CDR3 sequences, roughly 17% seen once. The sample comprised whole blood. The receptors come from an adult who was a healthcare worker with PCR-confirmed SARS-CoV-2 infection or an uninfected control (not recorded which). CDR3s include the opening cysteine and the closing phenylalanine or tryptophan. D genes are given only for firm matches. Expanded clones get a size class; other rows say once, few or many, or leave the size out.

CSPREGNEQFF | TGCAGCCCTAGGGAGGGGAATGAGCAGTTCTTC | TRBD2 | TRBJ2-1 | TRBV29-1 | NA
CASSQEGLFWEQFF | TGCGCCAGCAGCCAAGAAGGTCTATTTTGGGAGCAGTTCTTC | NA | TRBJ2-1 | TRBV4-3 | few
CASSPQGSAEKLFF | TGCGCCAGCAGCCCGCAGGGTTCGGCTGAAAAACTGTTTTTT | NA | TRBJ1-4 | TRBV5-1 | many
CSTRGRAGELFF | TGCAGCACCAGGGGGCGGGCCGGGGAGCTGTTTTTT | TRBD1 | TRBJ2-2 | TRBV29-1 | NA
CASREVPSEGYTF | TGTGCCAGCAGGGAGGTCCCCTCTGAAGGCTACACCTTC | NA | TRBJ1-2 | TRBV7-2 | NA
CASSPDRVTEAFF | TGCGCCAGCAGCCCGGACAGAGTCACTGAAGCTTTCTTT | NA | TRBJ1-1 | TRBV5-1 | few
CASSFKTGGLGKNIQYF | TGTGCCAGCAGCTTTAAGACAGGGGGCTTGGGCAAAAACATTCAGTACTTC | TRBD1 | TRBJ2-4 | TRBV11-2 | few
CASSYGSASGNTIYF | TGTGCCAGCAGTTACGGATCGGCCTCTGGAAACACCATATATTTT | NA | TRBJ1-3 | TRBV6-2/TRBV6-3 | many
CASSLGPDYEQYF | TGTGCCAGCAGCTTAGGGCCAGACTACGAGCAGTACTTC | NA | TRBJ2-7 | TRBV7-9 | NA
CASRRDWTSPLHF | TGTGCCAGCAGGCGGGACTGGACTTCACCCCTCCACTTT | NA | TRBJ1-6 | TRBV27 | few
CAISDLGPPNSPLHF | TGTGCCATCAGTGATCTGGGACCGCCGAATTCACCCCTCCACTTT | NA | TRBJ1-6 | TRBV10-3 | few
CASSLNQVSYEQYF | TGTGCCAGCAGTTTAAATCAGGTCTCCTACGAGCAGTACTTC | NA | TRBJ2-7 | TRBV12-3/TRBV12-4 | NA
CASSPGSEQFF | TGTGCCAGCAGCCCAGGGTCTGAGCAGTTCTTC | NA | TRBJ2-1 | TRBV6-5 | few
CASSYSLAGGVPYNEQFF | TGTGCCAGCAGTTACTCGCTAGCGGGAGGGGTCCCCTACAATGAGCAGTTCTTC | TRBD2 | TRBJ2-1 | TRBV6-2/TRBV6-3 | few
CASGPQYF | TGTGCCAGCGGTCCGCAGTATTTT | NA | TRBJ2-3 | TRBV28 | few
CSARTAPNTEAFF | TGCAGTGCTAGAACTGCACCAAACACTGAAGCTTTCTTT | NA | TRBJ1-1 | TRBV20-1 | NA
CASSRGVEQFF | TGCGCCAGCAGCCGCGGGGTTGAGCAGTTCTTC | NA | TRBJ2-1 | TRBV5-1 | NA
CSVVGSGETQYF | TGCAGCGTTGTCGGGAGCGGGGAGACCCAGTACTTC | NA | TRBJ2-5 | TRBV29-1 | many
CASSESSGANVLTF | TGTGCCAGCAGTGAGAGCTCTGGGGCCAACGTCCTGACTTTC | NA | TRBJ2-6 | TRBV6-4 | many
CASRGSAGGRTGELFF | TGTGCCAGCCGCGGATCTGCGGGGGGACGAACCGGGGAGCTGTTTTTT | TRBD2 | TRBJ2-2 | TRBV4-2 | NA
CSATRTGASNYGYTF | TGCAGTGCTACTCGGACAGGGGCCTCTAACTATGGCTACACCTTC | TRBD1 | TRBJ1-2 | TRBV20-1 | NA
CSVSTDQITEAFF | TGCAGCGTTTCGACAGACCAAATCACTGAAGCTTTCTTT | NA | TRBJ1-1 | TRBV29-1 | NA
CATSRLRTGDENGYTF | TGTGCCACCAGCAGATTGAGGACAGGGGATGAGAATGGCTACACCTTC | TRBD1 | TRBJ1-2 | TRBV15 | few
CASSFPGTADTQYF | TGTGCCAGCAGTTTCCCCGGGACCGCAGATACGCAGTATTTT | NA | TRBJ2-3 | TRBV28 | NA
CASSLWGSGSRNEQFF | TGTGCCAGCAGTTTATGGGGTAGCGGGAGTCGAAATGAGCAGTTCTTC | TRBD2 | TRBJ2-1 | TRBV28 | NA
CSVGRGEETQYF | TGCAGCGTCGGGCGGGGCGAAGAGACCCAGTACTTC | NA | TRBJ2-5 | TRBV29-1 | NA
CASSLGTGGYYEQYF | TGCGCCAGCAGCCTAGGGACAGGGGGTTACTACGAGCAGTACTTC | TRBD1 | TRBJ2-7 | TRBV4-3 | few
CASSTVTAGANVLTF | TGTGCCAGTAGTACTGTGACAGCTGGGGCCAACGTCCTGACTTTC | NA | TRBJ2-6 | TRBV19 | NA
CSARAGAGFYEQYF | TGCAGTGCTAGAGCCGGGGCAGGCTTTTACGAGCAGTACTTC | NA | TRBJ2-7 | TRBV20-1 | many
CASSQRQGGTDTQYF | TGTGCCAGCAGCCAAAGACAGGGGGGCACAGATACGCAGTATTTT | TRBD1 | TRBJ2-3 | TRBV14 | many
CSARVSRSTYNEQFF | TGCAGTGCTAGAGTATCTAGAAGCACCTACAATGAGCAGTTCTTC | NA | TRBJ2-1 | TRBV20-1 | few
CSVKTGKTSYNEQFF | TGCAGCGTCAAGACAGGCAAGACCTCCTACAATGAGCAGTTCTTC | NA | TRBJ2-1 | TRBV29-1 | NA
CASSFLGDTQYF | TGTGCCAGCAGTTTTCTGGGCGATACGCAGTATTTT | NA | TRBJ2-3 | TRBV27 | NA
CATSDPTSGRGYEQFF | TGTGCCACCAGTGATCCGACTAGCGGGAGAGGGTATGAGCAGTTCTTC | TRBD2 | TRBJ2-1 | TRBV24-1 | few
CASSMDLAGDLPDTQYF | TGTGCCAGTAGTATGGATCTAGCGGGAGATCTACCAGATACGCAGTATTTT | TRBD2 | TRBJ2-3 | TRBV19 | many
CASSFSNYGYTF | TGCGCCAGCAGCTTCTCGAACTATGGCTACACCTTC | NA | TRBJ1-2 | TRBV5-1 | few
CASSSRGGSGSVAKNIQYF | TGTGCCAGCAGCTCCAGAGGGGGGTCAGGGTCGGTCGCCAAAAACATTCAGTACTTC | NA | TRBJ2-4 | TRBV7-2 | NA
CASSGWSGSMGNEQFF | TGTGCCAGCAGCGGTTGGAGCGGGAGTATGGGCAATGAGCAGTTCTTC | TRBD2 | TRBJ2-1 | TRBV28 | NA
CASSGQGRGETQYF | TGTGCCAGCAGCGGACAGGGCCGAGGGGAGACCCAGTACTTC | TRBD1 | TRBJ2-5 | TRBV27 | few
CASSQDQMSSGANVLTF | TGTGCCAGCAGCCAAGATCAAATGAGCTCTGGGGCCAACGTCCTGACTTTC | NA | TRBJ2-6 | TRBV4-2 | few
CAISEGVSYEQYF | TGTGCCATCAGTGAGGGGGTCTCCTACGAGCAGTACTTC | NA | TRBJ2-7 | TRBV10-3 | few
CASSLRLAENPYEQYF | TGTGCCAGCAGTTTAAGGCTAGCCGAGAATCCCTACGAGCAGTACTTC | NA | TRBJ2-7 | TRBV12-3/TRBV12-4 | few
CASRRGGASQRYNEQFF | TGTGCCAGCAGGCGCGGGGGGGCTTCGCAAAGATACAATGAGCAGTTCTTC | TRBD2 | TRBJ2-1 | TRBV7-2 | NA
CASSSPDRLSSYEQYF | TGTGCCAGCAGCTCCCCGGACAGATTGAGCTCCTACGAGCAGTACTTC | NA | TRBJ2-7 | TRBV7-9 | NA
CASSFGITEAFF | TGTGCCAGCAGTTTCGGGATCACTGAAGCTTTCTTT | NA | TRBJ1-1 | TRBV12-3/TRBV12-4 | few